This T cell receptor (beta chain) was found in a study of T cell clones after liver transplantation. About the research overall: Liver transplant recipients had immunosuppression withdrawal attempted within 2 years. Blood was drawn pre-transplant, before withdrawal, and after full or failed withdrawal. A pre-transplant mixed lymphocyte reaction with TCRbeta sequencing defined graft-donor-reactive clones followed in post-transplant blood. Study-wide findings and caveats: Compared with third party-reactive sequences, donor-reactive ones declined more, independent of withdrawal success.

A remark on this clone: Its specificity is not known.

The method was immunoSEQ multiplex PCR; TCRdb's version includes in-frame clones alone and lacks a portion of them. The sample shows 60,000 or so clones, 60% to 80% of them seen only once. V lost 5 bases, J lost 8 bases, and 19 bases stayed unmatched. This CDR3 has 18 amino acids. In germline, CDR1 is SGHTA, CDR2 FQGNSA. The sample was CD4+ T cells from blood, taken at the 22-month timepoint. This TCR came from a human patient who received a liver transplant. These T cells may partly come from the graft donor. The rearrangement links TRBV7-2 to TRBJ2-1; 9 nucleotides align to TRBD2. CDR3 protein: CASSRLALTSGRGDEQFF. CDR3 DNA: TGTGCCAGCAGCCGCCTAGCCCTCACTAGCGGGCGGGGGGATGAGCAGTTCTTC.